A selection of T cell receptor beta chains follows, all from one sample in a study of blood T cells in healthy people across ages. Each CDR3 protein is one row after TCRdb ran MiXCR on the 5' RACE reads. Of about 1.8 million distinct CDR3 sequences listed, roughly 49% were seen once; the top ten hold less than 2.5%. Sequencing was carried out using blood. These receptors came from a woman between 35 and 50 years old in good health. Both conserved end residues are part of each CDR3. The D gene is left open where the match is weak. For some rows the clone size is stated as once, few or many, or as a class when expanded; others skip it.

V	D	J	size	DNA	CDR3
TRBV11-2	-	TRBJ2-3	few	TGTGCCAGCAGCTCCACGAGGGCCTACACAGATACGCAGTATTTT	CASSSTRAYTDTQYF
TRBV4-2	TRBD1	TRBJ1-1	-	TGTGCCAGCAGCCAAGGATTGGGACAGGGGAACACTGAAGCTTTCTTT	CASSQGLGQGNTEAFF
TRBV2	-	TRBJ1-2	many	TGTGCCAGCAGTAACCCTATTAAAGGGGCTAACTATGGCTACACCTTC	CASSNPIKGANYGYTF
TRBV28	-	TRBJ1-2	-	TGTGCCAGCAGCAGACAGTATCCTAACTATGGCTACACCTTC	CASSRQYPNYGYTF
TRBV28	TRBD1	TRBJ1-6	-	TGTGCCGGCAGTTTAACGCGACAGGGCGATAATTCACCCCCCCACTTT	CAGSLTRQGDNSPPHF
TRBV13	-	TRBJ1-2	-	TGTGCCAGCAGCCGCTTCCTATCCCTCGCCGCTGGCTACACCTTC	CASSRFLSLAAGYTF
TRBV6-5	-	TRBJ2-7	-	TGTGCCAGCAGTTACCGCCGGGACGTAGCCGAGCAGTACTTC	CASSYRRDVAEQYF
TRBV20-1	-	TRBJ2-2	-	TGCAGTGCAAGTACAACAACTCAACTACGGGGCGGGGAGCTGTTTTTT	CSASTTTQLRGGELFF
TRBV5-5	TRBD1	TRBJ1-2	-	TGTGCCAGCAGCTTTTCACCGACAGGGAACTATGGCTACACCTTC	CASSFSPTGNYGYTF
TRBV28	TRBD1	TRBJ1-2	-	TGTGCCAGCAGTTCCTCACCGGCGGGACAGCAGAACTATGGCTACACCTTC	CASSSSPAGQQNYGYTF
TRBV6-1	TRBD1	TRBJ1-6	-	TGTGCCAGCAGTGCTAAAATGGGGACAGCGAATAATTCACCCCTCCACTTT	CASSAKMGTANNSPLHF
TRBV9	-	TRBJ1-1	-	TGTGCCAGCAGCCCCAGGGAGGGGGTCGGCACTGAAGCTTTCTTT	CASSPREGVGTEAFF
TRBV16	-	TRBJ2-7	-	TGTGCCAGCAGCCCTACAGACAGAACGGACGAGCAGTACTTC	CASSPTDRTDEQYF
TRBV11-2	-	TRBJ2-1	-	TGTGCCAGCAGCCCCGAGGTCGCCTACAATGAGCAGTTCTTC	CASSPEVAYNEQFF
TRBV15	-	TRBJ2-3	few	TGTGCCACCAGCAGAGGGCAGGGGTTCCGGACAGATACGCAGTATTTT	CATSRGQGFRTDTQYF
TRBV25-1	-	TRBJ1-4	few	TGTGCCAGCAAGTCCTCCTTGGGCAGCCTAGGGACTAATGAAAAACTGTTTTTT	CASKSSLGSLGTNEKLFF